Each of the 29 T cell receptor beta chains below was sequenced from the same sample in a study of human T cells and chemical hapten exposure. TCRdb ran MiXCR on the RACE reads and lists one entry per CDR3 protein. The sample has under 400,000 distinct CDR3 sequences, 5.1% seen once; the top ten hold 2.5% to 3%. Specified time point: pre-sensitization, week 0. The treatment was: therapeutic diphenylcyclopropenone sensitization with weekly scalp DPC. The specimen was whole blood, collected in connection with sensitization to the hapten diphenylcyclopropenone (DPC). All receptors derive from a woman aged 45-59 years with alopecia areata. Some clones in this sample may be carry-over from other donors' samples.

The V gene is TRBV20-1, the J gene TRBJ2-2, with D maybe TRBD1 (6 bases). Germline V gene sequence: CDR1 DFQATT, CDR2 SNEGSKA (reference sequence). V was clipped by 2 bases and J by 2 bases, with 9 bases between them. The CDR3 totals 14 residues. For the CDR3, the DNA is TGCAGTGCTAGACAAGGGGGAAACACCGGGGAGCTGTTTTTT. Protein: CSARQGGNTGELFF.

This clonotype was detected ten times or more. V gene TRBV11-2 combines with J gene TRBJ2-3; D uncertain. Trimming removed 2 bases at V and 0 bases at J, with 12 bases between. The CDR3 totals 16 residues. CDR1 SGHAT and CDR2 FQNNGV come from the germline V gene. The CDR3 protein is CASSLRPGLSTDTQYF. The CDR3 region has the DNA TGTGCCAGCAGCTTACGACCCGGGTTGAGCACAGATACGCAGTATTTT.

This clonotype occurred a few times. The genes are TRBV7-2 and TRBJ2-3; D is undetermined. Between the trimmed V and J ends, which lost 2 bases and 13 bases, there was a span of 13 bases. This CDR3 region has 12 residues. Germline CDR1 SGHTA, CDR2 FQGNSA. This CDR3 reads CASSLTTLVEYF. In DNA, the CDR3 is TGTGCCAGCAGCTTAACCACCCTAGTTGAGTATTTT.

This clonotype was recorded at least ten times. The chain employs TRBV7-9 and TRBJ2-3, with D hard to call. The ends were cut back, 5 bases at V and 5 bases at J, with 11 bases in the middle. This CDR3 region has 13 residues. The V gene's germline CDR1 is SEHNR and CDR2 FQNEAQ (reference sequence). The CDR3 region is CASSARKLDTQYF. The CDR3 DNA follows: TGTGCCAGCAGCGCGAGGAAGCTAGATACGCAGTATTTT.

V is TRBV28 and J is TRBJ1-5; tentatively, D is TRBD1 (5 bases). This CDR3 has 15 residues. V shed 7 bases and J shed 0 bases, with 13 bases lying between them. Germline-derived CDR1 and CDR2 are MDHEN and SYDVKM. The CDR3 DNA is TGTGCCAGCACCCCAGGGCCTTATAGCAATCAGCCCCAGCATTTT. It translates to CASTPGPYSNQPQHF. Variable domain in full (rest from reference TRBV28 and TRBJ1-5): DVKVTQSSRYLVKRTGEKVFLECVQDMDHENMFWYRQDPGLGLRLIYFSYDVKMKEKGDIPEGYSVSREKKERFSLILESASTNQTSMYLCASTPGPYSNQPQHFGDGTRLSIL.

The chain's CDR3 is CSARTGGLTGELFF. The CDR3 DNA reads as TGCAGTGCTAGAACAGGGGGTCTCACCGGGGAGCTGTTTTTT. The chain recombines TRBV20-1 with TRBJ2-2, with 8 nucleotides matching TRBD1. The CDR3 is made up of 14 amino acids. Trimming took 2 bases from V and 4 from J; bases not matched to a gene: 3. Looked up from germline, CDR1 is DFQATT and CDR2 is SNEGSKA (reference sequence).

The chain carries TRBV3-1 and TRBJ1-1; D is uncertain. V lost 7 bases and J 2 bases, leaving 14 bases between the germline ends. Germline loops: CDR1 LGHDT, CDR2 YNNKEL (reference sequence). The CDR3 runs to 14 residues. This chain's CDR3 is CASIPGTSNTEAFF. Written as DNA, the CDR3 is TGTGCCAGCATCCCGGGCACTTCTAACACTGAAGCTTTCTTT.

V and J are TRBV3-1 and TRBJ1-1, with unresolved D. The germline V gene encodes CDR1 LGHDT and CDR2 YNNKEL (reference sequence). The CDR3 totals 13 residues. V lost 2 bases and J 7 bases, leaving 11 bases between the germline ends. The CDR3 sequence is CASSQTLGNEAFF. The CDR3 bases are TGTGCCAGCAGCCAAACCCTCGGCAATGAAGCTTTCTTT.

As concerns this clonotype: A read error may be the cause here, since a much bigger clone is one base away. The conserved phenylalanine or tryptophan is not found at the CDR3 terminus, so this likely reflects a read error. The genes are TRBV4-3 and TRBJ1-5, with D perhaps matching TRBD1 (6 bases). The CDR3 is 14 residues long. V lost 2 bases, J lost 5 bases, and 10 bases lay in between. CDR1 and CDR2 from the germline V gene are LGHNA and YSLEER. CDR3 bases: TGCGCCAGCAGCCAAACAGGGAGACATCAGCCCCAGCATTAT. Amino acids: CASSQTGRHQPQHY.

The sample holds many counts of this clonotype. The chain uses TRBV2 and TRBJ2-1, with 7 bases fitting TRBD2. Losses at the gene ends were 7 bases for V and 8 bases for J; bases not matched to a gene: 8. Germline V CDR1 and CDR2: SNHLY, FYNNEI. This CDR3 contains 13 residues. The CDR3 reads CASIGAGAHEQFF. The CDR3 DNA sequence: TGTGCCAGCATCGGGGCGGGAGCTCATGAGCAGTTCTTC.

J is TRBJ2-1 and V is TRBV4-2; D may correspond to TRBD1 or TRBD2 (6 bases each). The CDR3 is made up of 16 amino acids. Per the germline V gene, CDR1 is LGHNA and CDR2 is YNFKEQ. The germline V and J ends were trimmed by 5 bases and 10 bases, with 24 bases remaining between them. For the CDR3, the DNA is TGTGCCAGCAGCTTAAGGGGGACTGGGGAATCCGGGGAGCAGTTCTTC. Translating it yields CASSLRGTGESGEQFF.

CDR3 in amino acids: CASSLEGTLGYEQYF. The CDR3 nucleotides read TGTGCCAGCAGCTTAGAGGGCACGCTCGGATACGAGCAGTACTTC. V usage is TRBV7-9 and J usage is TRBJ2-7; D is undetermined. Germline loops: CDR1 SEHNR, CDR2 FQNEAQ (reference sequence). V lost 1 base, J lost 4 bases, and 14 bases lay in between. The CDR3 length is 15 residues.

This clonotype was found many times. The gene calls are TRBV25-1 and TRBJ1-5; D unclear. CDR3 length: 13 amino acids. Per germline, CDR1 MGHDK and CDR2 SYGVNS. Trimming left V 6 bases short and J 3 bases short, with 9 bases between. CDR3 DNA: TGTGCCAGCAGCAAGGGAGACAATCAGCCCCAGCATTTT. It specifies CASSKGDNQPQHF.

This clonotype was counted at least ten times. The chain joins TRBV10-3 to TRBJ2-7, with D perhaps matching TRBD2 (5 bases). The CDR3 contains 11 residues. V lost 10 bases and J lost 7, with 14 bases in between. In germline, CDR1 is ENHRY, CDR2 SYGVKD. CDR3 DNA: TGTGCCAGCCGTCAAGGCGGGGAGCAGTACTTC. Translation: CASRQGGEQYF.

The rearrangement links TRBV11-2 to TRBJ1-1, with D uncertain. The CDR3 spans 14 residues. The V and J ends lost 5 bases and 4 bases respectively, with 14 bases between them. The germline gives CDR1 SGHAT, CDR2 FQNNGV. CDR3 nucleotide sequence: TGTGCCAGCAGCCGAGGACGGGCGGTCACTGAAGCTTTCTTT. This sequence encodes CASSRGRAVTEAFF.

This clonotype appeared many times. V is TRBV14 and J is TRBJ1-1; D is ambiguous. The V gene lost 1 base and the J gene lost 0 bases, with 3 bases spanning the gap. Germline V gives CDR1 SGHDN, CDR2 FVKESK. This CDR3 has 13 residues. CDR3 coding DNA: TGTGCCAGCAGCCAAGCACTGAACACTGAAGCTTTCTTT. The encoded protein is CASSQALNTEAFF.

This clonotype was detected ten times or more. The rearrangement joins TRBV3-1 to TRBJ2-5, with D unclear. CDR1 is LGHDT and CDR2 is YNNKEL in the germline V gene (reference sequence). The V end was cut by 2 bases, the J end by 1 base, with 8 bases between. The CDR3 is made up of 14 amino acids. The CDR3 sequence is CASSQSETQETQYF. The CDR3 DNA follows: TGTGCCAGCAGCCAATCTGAGACCCAAGAGACCCAGTACTTC.

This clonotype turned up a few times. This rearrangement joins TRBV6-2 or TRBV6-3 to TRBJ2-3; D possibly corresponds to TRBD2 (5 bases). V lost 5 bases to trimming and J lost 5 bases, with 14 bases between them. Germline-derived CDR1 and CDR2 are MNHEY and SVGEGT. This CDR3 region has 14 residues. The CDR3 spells CASSKGLAGDTQYF. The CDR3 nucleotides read TGTGCCAGCAGTAAAGGACTCGCGGGAGATACGCAGTATTTT.

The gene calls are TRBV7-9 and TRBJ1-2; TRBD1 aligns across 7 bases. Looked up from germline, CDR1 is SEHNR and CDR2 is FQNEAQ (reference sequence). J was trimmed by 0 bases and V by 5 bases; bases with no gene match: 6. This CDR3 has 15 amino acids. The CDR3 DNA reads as TGTGCCAGCAGCCTCGACAGGGCTCCTAACTATGGCTACACCTTC. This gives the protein CASSLDRAPNYGYTF.

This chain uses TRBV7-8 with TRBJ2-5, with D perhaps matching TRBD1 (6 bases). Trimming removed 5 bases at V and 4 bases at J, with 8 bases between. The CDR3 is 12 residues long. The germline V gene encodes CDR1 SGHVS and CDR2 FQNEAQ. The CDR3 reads CASSPGVETQYF. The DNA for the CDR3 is TGTGCCAGCAGCCCAGGGGTAGAGACCCAGTACTTC.

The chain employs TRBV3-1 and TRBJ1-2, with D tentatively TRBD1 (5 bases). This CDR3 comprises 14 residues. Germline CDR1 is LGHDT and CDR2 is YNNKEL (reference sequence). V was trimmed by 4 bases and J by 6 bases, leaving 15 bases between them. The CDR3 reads CASSPGDRGDGYTF. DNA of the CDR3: TGTGCCAGCAGCCCGGGAGACAGAGGAGATGGCTACACCTTC.

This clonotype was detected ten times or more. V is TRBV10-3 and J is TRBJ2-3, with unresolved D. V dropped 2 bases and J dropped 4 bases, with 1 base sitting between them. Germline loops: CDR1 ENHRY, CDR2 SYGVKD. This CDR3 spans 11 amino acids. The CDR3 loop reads CAISEADTQYF. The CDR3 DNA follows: TGTGCCATCAGTGAGGCAGATACGCAGTATTTT.

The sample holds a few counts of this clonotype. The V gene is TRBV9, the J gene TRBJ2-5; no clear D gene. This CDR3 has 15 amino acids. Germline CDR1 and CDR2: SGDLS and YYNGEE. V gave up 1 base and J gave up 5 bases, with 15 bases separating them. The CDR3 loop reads CASSVLTRPGETQYF. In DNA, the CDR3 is TGTGCCAGCAGCGTACTGACAAGGCCCGGGGAGACCCAGTACTTC.

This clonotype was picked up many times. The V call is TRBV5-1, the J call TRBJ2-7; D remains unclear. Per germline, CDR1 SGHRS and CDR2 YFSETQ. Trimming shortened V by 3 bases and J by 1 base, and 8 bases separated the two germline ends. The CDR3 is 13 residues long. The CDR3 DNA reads TGCGCCAGCAGCTCGGACCCTTCCTACGAGCAGTACTTC. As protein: CASSSDPSYEQYF.

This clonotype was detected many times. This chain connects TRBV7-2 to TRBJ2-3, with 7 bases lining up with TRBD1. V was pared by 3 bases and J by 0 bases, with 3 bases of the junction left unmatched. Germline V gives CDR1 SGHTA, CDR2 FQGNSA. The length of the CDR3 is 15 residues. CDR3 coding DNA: TGTGCCAGCAGCTTTGAGGGGGCGAGCACAGATACGCAGTATTTT. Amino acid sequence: CASSFEGASTDTQYF.

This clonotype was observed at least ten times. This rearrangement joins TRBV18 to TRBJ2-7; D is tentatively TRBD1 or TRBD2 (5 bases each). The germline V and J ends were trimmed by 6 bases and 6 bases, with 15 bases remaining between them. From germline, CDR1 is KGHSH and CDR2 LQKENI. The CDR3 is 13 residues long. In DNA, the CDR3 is TGTGCCAGCTCCGGGACGGTCTCCGTCGAGCAGTACTTC. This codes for CASSGTVSVEQYF.

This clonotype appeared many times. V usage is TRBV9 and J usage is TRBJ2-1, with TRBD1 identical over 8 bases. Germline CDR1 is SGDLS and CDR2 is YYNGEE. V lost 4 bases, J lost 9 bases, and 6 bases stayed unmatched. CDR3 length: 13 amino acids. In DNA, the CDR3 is TGTGCCAGCAGCAATCAGGGGGCAGGTGAGCAGTTCTTC. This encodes CASSNQGAGEQFF. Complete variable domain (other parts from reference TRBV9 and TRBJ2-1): DSGVTQTPKHLITATGQRVTLRCSPRSGDLSVYWYQQSLDQGLQFLIQYYNGEERAKGNILERFSAQQFPDLHSELNLSSLELGDSALYFCASSNQGAGEQFFGPGTRLTVL.

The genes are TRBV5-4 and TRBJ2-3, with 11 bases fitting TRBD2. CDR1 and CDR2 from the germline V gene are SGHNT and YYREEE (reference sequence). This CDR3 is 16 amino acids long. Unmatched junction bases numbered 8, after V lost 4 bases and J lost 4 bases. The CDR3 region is CASSPGLAGSPDTQYF. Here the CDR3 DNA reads TGTGCCAGCAGCCCAGGACTAGCGGGTTCCCCAGATACGCAGTATTTT.

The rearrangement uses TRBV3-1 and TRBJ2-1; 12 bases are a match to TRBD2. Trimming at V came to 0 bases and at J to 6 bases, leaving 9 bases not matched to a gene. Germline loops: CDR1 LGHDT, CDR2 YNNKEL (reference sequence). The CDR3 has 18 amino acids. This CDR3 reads CASSQEGSSGRASNEQFF. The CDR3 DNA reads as TGTGCCAGCAGCCAAGAAGGGTCTAGCGGGAGGGCAAGCAATGAGCAGTTCTTC.